This T cell receptor (beta chain) was sequenced for a study of blood T cells in healthy people across ages. A single count supports this clonotype. A second PCR of 7 to 11 cycles used a sample-barcoded 5' primer and a J-beta primer mix. TCRdb re-analysed the 5' RACE reads in MiXCR, keeping a single row per CDR3 protein. The table has fewer than 950,000 distinct CDR3 sequences, 53% seen once. The CDR3 loop spans 15 amino acids. The germline V gene encodes CDR1 SGHDN and CDR2 FVKESK. J lost 6 bases, V lost 4 bases, and 5 bases had no gene match. The clonotype comes from an elderly man in good health. This chain connects TRBV14 to TRBJ2-2; the match to TRBD1 covers 10 bases. Specimen: blood. CDR3 loop: CASSRWTGGAGELFF. The CDR3 nucleotides are TGTGCCAGCAGCCGCTGGACAGGGGGAGCCGGGGAGCTGTTTTTT.